Detailed here is one T cell receptor (beta chain). The source of the sample is a study of blood T cells in healthy people across ages. The V gene's germline CDR1 is DFQATT and CDR2 SNEGSKA (reference sequence). The CDR3 contains 15 residues. The second PCR ran roughly 6 to 11 cycles with a sample-barcoded 5' primer and J-beta primers. TCRdb re-derived calls from the 5' RACE reads in MiXCR, one entry per CDR3 protein. This sample has approximately 880,000 distinct CDR3 sequences, with around 48% found just once. This receptor was taken from a man younger than 40 in good health. The chain links TRBV20-1 to TRBJ2-4; 7 nucleotides match TRBD2. The tail of the sequence fits TRBJ2-5 better, so the J call may be wrong. Material: blood. CDR3 DNA: TGCAGTGCCCCTTCAGCGGGGAACAAACAAGAGACCCAGTACTTC. Translation gives CSAPSAGNKQETQYF.